This T cell receptor (beta chain) emerged from a study of blood T cell repertoires in COVID-19. Across the whole study: Donors in the United States, Italy and Spain gave samples during acute or convalescent COVID-19. T cells, B-cell-depleted T cells, or PBMCs supplied cDNA or gDNA.

Those enrolled in Seattle joined during active infection and were followed longitudinally afterward. Unmatched junction bases numbered 10, after V lost 3 bases and J lost 5 bases. Germline V CDR1 and CDR2: KGHSH, LQKENI. This CDR3 is 15 amino acids long. As originally analysed: How many nucleated cells were present was estimated from reference gene primer amplification. Profiled with immunoSEQ multiplex PCR; TCRdb holds only in-frame clones, not every one. For V, J and clone size, that table is used; D and trimming come from the DNA. The table records fewer than 450,000 clones, about 90% of them present only once.

The V call is TRBV18, the J call TRBJ2-7, with 7 bases matching TRBD1. This clonotype originated in a woman in her sixties or seventies with COVID-19, enrolled during active disease. Sequenced: peripheral blood. The CDR3 spells CASSPAIRGSHEQYF. The CDR3 DNA reads TGTGCCAGCTCACCCGCGATCAGGGGGTCCCACGAGCAGTACTTC.